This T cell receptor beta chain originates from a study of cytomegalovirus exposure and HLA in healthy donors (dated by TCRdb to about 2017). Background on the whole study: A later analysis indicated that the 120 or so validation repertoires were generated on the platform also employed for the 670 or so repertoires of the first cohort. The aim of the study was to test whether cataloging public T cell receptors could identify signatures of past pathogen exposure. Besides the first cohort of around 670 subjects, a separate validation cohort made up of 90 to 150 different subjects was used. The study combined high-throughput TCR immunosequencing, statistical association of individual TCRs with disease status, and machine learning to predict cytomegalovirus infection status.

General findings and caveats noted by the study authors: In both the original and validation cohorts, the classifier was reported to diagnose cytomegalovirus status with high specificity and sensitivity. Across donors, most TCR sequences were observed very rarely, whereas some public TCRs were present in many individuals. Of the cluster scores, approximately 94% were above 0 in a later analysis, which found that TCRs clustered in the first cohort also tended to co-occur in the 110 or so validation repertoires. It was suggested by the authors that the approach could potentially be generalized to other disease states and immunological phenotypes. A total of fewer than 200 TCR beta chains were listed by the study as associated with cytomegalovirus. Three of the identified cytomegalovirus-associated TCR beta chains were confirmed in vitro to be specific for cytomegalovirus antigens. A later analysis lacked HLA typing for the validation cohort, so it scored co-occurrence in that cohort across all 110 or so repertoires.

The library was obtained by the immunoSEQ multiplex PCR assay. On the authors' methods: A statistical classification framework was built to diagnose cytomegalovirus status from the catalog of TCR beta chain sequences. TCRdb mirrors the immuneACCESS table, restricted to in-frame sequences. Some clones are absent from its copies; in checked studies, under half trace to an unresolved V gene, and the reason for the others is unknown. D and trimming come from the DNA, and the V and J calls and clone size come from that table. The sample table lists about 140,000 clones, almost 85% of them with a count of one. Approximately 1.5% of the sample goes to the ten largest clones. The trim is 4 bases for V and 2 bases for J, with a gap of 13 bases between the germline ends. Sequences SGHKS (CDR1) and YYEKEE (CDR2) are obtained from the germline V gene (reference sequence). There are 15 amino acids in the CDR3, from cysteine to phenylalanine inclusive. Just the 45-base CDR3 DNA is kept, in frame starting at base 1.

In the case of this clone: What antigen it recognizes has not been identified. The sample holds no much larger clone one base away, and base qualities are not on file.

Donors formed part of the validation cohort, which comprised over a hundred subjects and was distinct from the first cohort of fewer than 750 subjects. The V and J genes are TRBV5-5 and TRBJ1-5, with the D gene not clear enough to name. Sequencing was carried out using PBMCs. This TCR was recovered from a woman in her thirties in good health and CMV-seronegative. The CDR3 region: CASSTVPSGNQPQHF. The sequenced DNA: TGTGCCAGCAGCACTGTTCCTTCGGGCAATCAGCCCCAGCATTTT. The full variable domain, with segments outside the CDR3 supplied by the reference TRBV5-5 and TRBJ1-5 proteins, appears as DAGVTQSPTHLIKTRGQQVTLRCSPISGHKSVSWYQQVLGQGPQFIFQYYEKEERGRGNFPDRFSARQFPNYSSELNVNALLLGDSALYLCASSTVPSGNQPQHFGDGTRLSIL.